Below are 2 T cell receptor beta chains sequenced from a single sample in a study of Graves' ophthalmopathy and Graves' hyperthyroidism. RNA transcripts provided the template for amplifying TCR beta CDR3 regions. Scientists carried out first-round RT-PCR using HTBI primers and then a second-round multiplex PCR. TCRdb redid the calling of the multiplex PCR reads with MiXCR, one entry per CDR3 protein. The sample has over a million distinct CDR3 sequences; less than 45% are singletons. The sequenced sample consisted of peripheral blood or thyroid tissue (not recorded which). The receptors stem from an adult man with Graves' hyperthyroidism.

This clonotype was recorded once. The chain carries TRBV5-6 and TRBJ1-2, with TRBD1 matching 11 bases. V shed 4 bases and J 7 bases; nucleotides not matched to a gene: 6. CDR3 length: 14 amino acids. Germline assignment: CDR1 SGHDT and CDR2 YYEEEE. This CDR3 is CASSPGQGEGGYTF. As DNA, the CDR3 is TGTGCCAGCAGCCCGGGACAGGGGGAGGGTGGCTACACCTTC.

Remarks on this clonotype: Sequence at one end of the junction differs from germline and may be a read error. V and J are TRBV29-1 and TRBJ2-6, with a tentative D call TRBD1 (5 bases). Germline CDR1 SQVTM, CDR2 ANQGSEA. The CDR3 spans 13 residues. CDR3 residues: CSASVGALGTEAF. CDR3 sequence (DNA): TGCAGCGCGTCGGTAGGGGCCCTGGGCACTGAAGCTTTC. Variable domain in full (rest from reference TRBV29-1 and TRBJ2-6): SAVISQKPSRDICQRGTSLTIQCQVDSQVTMMFWYRQQPGQSLTLIATANQGSEATYESGFVIDKFPISRPNLTFSTLTVSNMSPEDSSIYLCSASVGALGTEAFGAGSRLTVL.